This TCR beta chain was sequenced in a study of blood T cell repertoires in COVID-19 (dated by TCRdb to 2018 to 2020). Describing the broader study: Samples covering the acute and convalescent phases of COVID-19 were provided by collaborators in the United States, Italy and Spain. The prospective study material was composed of cDNA or gDNA derived from T cells, B-cell-depleted T cells, or PBMCs. The dataset comprised deeply sampled blood TCRbeta repertoires from subjects exposed to, actively infected with, or recovered from COVID-19. The repertoires were released in a freely available public database intended as a resource for research on the immune response to SARS-CoV-2. The samples were drawn from two sources: the first 160 participants of the ongoing ImmuneRACE study, and 1,200 or so subjects contributed by 6 global collaborators. A de-identified subject ID, COVID-19 status, age in years and sex were almost always included in the sample metadata. Where available, HLA class I and class II types were taken from metadata supplied by the sample provider and were not determined by assay-based typing.

TCRbeta CDR3 regions were amplified from genomic DNA using the immunoSEQ Assay, a bias-controlled multiplex PCR. The authors' pipeline ran thus. The number of nucleated cells in each sample was estimated by amplification of reference gene primers within the assay. To quantify the absolute abundance of each unique TCRbeta CDR3 rearrangement, sequence reads were collapsed and filtered. For each sample, productive Simpson clonality was calculated as the square root of Simpson's diversity index across productive rearrangements. This immuneACCESS table, as held by TCRdb, lists in-frame sequences with V and J called but not all clones. Of the missing ones, under half trace to an unresolved V gene in checked studies; the others have no known cause. The DNA gave D and trimming, while V, J and clone size come from that table. This sample gives 250,000 to 300,000 clones in total; 81% of them show up just once. The top ten constitute about 3.2% of the sample.

Trimming removed 6 bases from V and 7 bases from J; the gene matches leave 8 bases unexplained. The CDR3 goes from the cysteine to the phenylalanine over 15 residues. Only the CDR3 region is kept as DNA, spanning 45 bases read in frame from base 1. From a lookup of the germline V gene, CDR1 and CDR2 are SNHLY and FYNNEI. Collaborating institutions collected whole blood in K2EDTA tubes following their own protocols. For TCRbeta analysis, collaborators shipped samples as frozen whole blood, isolated PBMCs, or DNA extracted from either of those sample types. On the study overall, not on this receptor specifically: The quantity of clinical and demographic metadata differed by source and by participant and was supplied without curation.

This clone was detected only a few times. Its specific antigen is unknown. No base-level quality is on record; no much larger clone is a single base apart. The receptor's source is a woman aged 60-70 years with active or convalescent COVID-19. Material: peripheral blood. The V and J segments used are TRBV2 and TRBJ1-5; 11 junctional bases match TRBD1. This receptor has the CDR3 CASSWGQGVWQPQHF. DNA sequence: TGTGCCAGCAGCTGGGGACAGGGGGTTTGGCAGCCCCAGCATTTT.